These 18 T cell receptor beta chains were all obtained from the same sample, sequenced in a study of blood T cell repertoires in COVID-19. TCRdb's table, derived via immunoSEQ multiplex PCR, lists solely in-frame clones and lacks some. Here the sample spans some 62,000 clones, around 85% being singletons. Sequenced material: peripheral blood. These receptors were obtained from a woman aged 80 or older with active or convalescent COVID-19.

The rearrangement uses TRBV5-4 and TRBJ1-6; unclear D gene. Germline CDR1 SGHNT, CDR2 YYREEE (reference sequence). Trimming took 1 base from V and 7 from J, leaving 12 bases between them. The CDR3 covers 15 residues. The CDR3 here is CASSLLEAGNSPLHF. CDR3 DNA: TGTGCCAGCAGCTTGTTGGAGGCGGGAAATTCACCCCTCCACTTT.

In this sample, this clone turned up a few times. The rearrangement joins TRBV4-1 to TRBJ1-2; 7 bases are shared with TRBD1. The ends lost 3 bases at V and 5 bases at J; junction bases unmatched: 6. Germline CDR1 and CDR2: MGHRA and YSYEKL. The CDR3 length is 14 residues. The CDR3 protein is CASSHRTGGYGYTF. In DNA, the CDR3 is TGCGCCAGCAGCCACCGGACAGGCGGATATGGCTACACCTTC.

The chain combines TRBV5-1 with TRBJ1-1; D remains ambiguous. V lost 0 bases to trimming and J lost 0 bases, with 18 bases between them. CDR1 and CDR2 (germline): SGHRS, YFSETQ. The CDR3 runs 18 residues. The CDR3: CASSLDGGLRGMNTEAFF. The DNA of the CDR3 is TGCGCCAGCAGCTTGGATGGCGGGCTGCGGGGAATGAACACTGAAGCTTTCTTT.

The CDR3 DNA follows: TGTGCCAGCGGACAGGAAAACTATGGCTACACCTTC. Protein sequence: CASGQENYGYTF. V usage is TRBV2 and J usage is TRBJ1-2; 7 nucleotides align to TRBD1. Germline CDR1 is SNHLY and CDR2 is FYNNEI. With V trimmed by 8 bases and J by 2 bases, 2 bases remained unmatched. This CDR3 comprises 12 residues.

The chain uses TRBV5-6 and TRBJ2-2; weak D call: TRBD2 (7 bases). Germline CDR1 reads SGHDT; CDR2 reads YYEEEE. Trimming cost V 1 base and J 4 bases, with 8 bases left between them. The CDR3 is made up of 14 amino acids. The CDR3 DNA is TGTGCCAGCAGCTTGCGGGGGGCCACCGGGGAGCTGTTTTTT. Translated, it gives CASSLRGATGELFF.

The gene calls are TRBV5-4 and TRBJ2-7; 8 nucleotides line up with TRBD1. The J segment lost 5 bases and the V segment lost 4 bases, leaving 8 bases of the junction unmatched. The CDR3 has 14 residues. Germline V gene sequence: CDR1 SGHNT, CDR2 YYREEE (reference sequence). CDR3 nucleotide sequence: TGTGCCAGCAGCCTGCAACAGGGGGTGAACGAGCAGTACTTC. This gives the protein CASSLQQGVNEQYF. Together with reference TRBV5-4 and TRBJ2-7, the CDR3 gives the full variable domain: ETGVTQSPTHLIKTRGQQVTLRCSSQSGHNTVSWYQQALGQGPQFIFQYYREEENGRGNFPPRFSGLQFPNYSSELNVNALELDDSALYLCASSLQQGVNEQYFGPGTRLTVT.

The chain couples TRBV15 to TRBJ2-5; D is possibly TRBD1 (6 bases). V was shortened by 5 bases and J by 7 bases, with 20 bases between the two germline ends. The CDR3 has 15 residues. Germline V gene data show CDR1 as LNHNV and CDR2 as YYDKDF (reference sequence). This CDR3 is CATSGGIKGVGTQYF. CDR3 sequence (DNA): TGTGCCACCAGCGGGGGTATTAAGGGGGTAGGGACCCAGTACTTC.

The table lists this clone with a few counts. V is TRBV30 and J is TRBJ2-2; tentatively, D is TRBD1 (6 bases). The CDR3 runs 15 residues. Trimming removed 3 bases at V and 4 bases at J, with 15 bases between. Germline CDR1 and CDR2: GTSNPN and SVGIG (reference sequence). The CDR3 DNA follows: TGTGCCTGGAGACCCCGGGACATTAGCACCGGGGAGCTGTTTTTT. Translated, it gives CAWRPRDISTGELFF.

The CDR3 protein is CASSERGASTEAFF. In DNA, the CDR3 is TGTGCCAGCAGTGAACGGGGGGCGAGTACTGAAGCTTTCTTT. V and J are TRBV2 and TRBJ1-1; tentative D call: TRBD1 (6 bases). There are 14 residues in the CDR3. With 2 bases removed from V and 5 bases from J, the gap between germline ends came to 12 bases. Germline CDR1 reads SNHLY; CDR2 reads FYNNEI. Full variable domain (rest looked up from reference TRBV2 and TRBJ1-1): EPEVTQTPSHQVTQMGQEVILRCVPISNHLYFYWYRQILGQKVEFLVSFYNNEISEKSEIFDDQFSVERPDGSNFTLKIRSTKLEDSAMYFCASSERGASTEAFFGQGTRLTVV.

CDR3 coding DNA: TGTGCCAGCAGCTTGGCGCAGGGAAGGAACATTCAGTACTTC. This translates into CASSLAQGRNIQYF. The rearrangement uses TRBV5-5 and TRBJ2-4; TRBD1 might be the D (5 bases). The CDR3 covers 14 residues. V lost 0 bases and J 7 bases, leaving 11 bases between the germline ends. Germline values: CDR1 SGHKS, CDR2 YYEKEE (reference sequence).

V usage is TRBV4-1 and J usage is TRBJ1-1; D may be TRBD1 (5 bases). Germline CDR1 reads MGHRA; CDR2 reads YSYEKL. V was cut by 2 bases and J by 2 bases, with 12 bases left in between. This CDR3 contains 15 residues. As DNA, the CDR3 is TGCGCCAGCAGCCAACAGGACAAGACAAACACTGAAGCTTTCTTT. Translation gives CASSQQDKTNTEAFF.

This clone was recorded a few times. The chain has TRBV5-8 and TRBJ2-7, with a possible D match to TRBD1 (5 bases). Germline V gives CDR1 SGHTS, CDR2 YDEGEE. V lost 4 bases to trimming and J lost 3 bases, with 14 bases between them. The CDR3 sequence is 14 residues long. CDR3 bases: TGTGCCAGCAGCCCAAGGGGCAGGGACTACGAGCAGTACTTC. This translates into CASSPRGRDYEQYF. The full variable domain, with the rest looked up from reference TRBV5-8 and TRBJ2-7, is EAGVTQSPTHLIKTRGQQATLRCSPISGHTSVYWYQQALGLGLQFLLWYDEGEERNRGNFPPRFSGRQFPNYSSELNVNALELEDSALYLCASSPRGRDYEQYFGPGTRLTVT.

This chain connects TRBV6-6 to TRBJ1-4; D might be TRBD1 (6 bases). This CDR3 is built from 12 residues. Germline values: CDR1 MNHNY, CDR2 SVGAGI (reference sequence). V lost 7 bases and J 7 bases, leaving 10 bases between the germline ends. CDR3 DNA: TGTGCCAGCACAGGGGTATCTGAAAAACTGTTTTTT. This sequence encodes CASTGVSEKLFF.

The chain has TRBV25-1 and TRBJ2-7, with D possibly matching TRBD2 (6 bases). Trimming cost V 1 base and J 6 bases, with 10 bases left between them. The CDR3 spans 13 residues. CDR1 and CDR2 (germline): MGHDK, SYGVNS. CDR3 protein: CASSESYGGEQYF. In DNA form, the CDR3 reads TGTGCCAGCAGTGAATCCTACGGGGGCGAGCAGTACTTC.

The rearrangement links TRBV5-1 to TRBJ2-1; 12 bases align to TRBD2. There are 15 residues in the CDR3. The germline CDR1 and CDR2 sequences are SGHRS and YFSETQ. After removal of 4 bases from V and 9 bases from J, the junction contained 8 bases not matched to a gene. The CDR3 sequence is CASSPLAGGPGEQFF. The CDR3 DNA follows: TGCGCCAGCAGCCCACTAGCGGGGGGACCTGGTGAGCAGTTCTTC.

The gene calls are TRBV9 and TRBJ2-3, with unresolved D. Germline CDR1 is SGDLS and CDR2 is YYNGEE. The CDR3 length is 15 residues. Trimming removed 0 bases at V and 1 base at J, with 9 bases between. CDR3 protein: CASSVARERTDTQYF. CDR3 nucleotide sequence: TGTGCCAGCAGCGTAGCTAGAGAGCGCACAGATACGCAGTATTTT.

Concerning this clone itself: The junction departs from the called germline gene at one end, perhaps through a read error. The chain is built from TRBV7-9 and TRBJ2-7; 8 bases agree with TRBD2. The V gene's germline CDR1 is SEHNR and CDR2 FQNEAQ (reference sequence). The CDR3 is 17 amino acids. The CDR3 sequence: CASSLVSPGRGDRERYF. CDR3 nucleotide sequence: TGTGCCAGCAGCTTAGTCTCGCCGGGGCGGGGGGACCGGGAGCGGTACTTC.

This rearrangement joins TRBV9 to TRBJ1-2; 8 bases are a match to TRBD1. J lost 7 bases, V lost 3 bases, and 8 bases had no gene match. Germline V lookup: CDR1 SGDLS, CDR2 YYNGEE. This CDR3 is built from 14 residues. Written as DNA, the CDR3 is TGTGCCAGCAGCGCCCACGGACAGGGAGCTGGCTACACCTTC. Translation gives CASSAHGQGAGYTF.